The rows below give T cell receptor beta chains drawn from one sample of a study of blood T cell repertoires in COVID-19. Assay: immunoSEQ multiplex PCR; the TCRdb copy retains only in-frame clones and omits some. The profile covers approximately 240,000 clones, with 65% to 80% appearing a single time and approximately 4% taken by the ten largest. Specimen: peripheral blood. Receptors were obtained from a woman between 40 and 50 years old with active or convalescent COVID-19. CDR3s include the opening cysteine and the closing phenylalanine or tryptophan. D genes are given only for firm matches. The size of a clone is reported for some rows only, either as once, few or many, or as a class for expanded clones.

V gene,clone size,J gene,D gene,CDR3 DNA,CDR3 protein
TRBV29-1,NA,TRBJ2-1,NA,TGCAGCGCGGACAGCTTTTCCTACAATGAGCAGTTCTTC,CSADSFSYNEQFF
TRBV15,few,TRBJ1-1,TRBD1,TGTGCCACCAGCGGGACAGCGAACACTGAAGCTTTCTTT,CATSGTANTEAFF
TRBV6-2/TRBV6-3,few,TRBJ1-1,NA,TGTGCCAGCAGCAATGGACAGCACACTGAAGCTTTCTTT,CASSNGQHTEAFF
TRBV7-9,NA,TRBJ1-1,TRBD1,TGTGCCCTAGGGGGCATGAACACTGAAGCTTTCTTT,CALGGMNTEAFF
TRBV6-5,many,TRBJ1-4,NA,TGTGCCAGCAGCCTCGAACAGGGAAATGAAAAACTGTTTTTT,CASSLEQGNEKLFF
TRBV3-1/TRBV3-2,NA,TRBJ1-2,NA,TGTGCCAGCAGCAACGACGGAGTCTATGGCTACACCTTC,CASSNDGVYGYTF
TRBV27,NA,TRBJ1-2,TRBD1,TGTGCCAGCAGTTTCCCAGGGGGTGGCTACACCTTC,CASSFPGGGYTF
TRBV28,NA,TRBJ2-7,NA,TGTGCCAGCAGCCCCCGGACACCAGGCGAGCAGTACTTC,CASSPRTPGEQYF
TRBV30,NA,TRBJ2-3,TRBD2,TGTGCCTGGAGCCACCCGGCGGGGGGCACAGATACGCAGTATTTT,CAWSHPAGGTDTQYF
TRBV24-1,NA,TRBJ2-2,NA,TGTGCCACCAGTGATACTCGACAGCCTGAGGATATCACCGGGGAGCTGTTTTTT,CATSDTRQPEDITGELFF
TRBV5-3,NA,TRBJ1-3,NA,TGTGCCAGAAGCCTGTGGGAAGGAGGGAGGACGAGAAACACCATATATTTT,CARSLWEGGRTRNTIYF
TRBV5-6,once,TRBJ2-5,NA,TGTGCCAGCAGCTTGTACGGCGGCCAAGAGACCCAGTACTTC,CASSLYGGQETQYF
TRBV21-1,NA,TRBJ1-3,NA,TGTGCCAGCAGCAAAGAGTGTAGGGGCCTTTTCCTCTCTGGAAACACCATATATTTT,CASSKECRGLFLSGNTIYF
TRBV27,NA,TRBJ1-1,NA,TGTGCCAGCAGTTTGTCCGAGGCCACGAACACTGAAGCTTTCTTT,CASSLSEATNTEAFF
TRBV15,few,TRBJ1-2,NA,TGTGCCACCAGCCGTCTGACAGGTCAGACTAACTATGGCTACACCTTC,CATSRLTGQTNYGYTF
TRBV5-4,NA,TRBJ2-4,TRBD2,TGTGCCAGCAGCCCCCCCGGGGGGACGAAAAACATTCAGTACTTC,CASSPPGGTKNIQYF
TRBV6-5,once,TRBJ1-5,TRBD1,TGTGCCAGCAGTTATACAGGGGGCGCGGGTCAGCCCCAGCATTTT,CASSYTGGAGQPQHF
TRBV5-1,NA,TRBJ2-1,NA,TGCGCCAGCAGCTTGGTGGGAGGTGAGCAGTTCTTC,CASSLVGGEQFF
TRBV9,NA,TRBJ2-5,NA,TGTGCCAGCAGCGCCGACACAGGGACCCATTATCAAGAGACCCAGTACTTC,CASSADTGTHYQETQYF
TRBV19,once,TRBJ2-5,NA,TGTGCCAGTAGTATAGGGTACTCGAGGGGGCAAGAGACCCAGTACTTC,CASSIGYSRGQETQYF
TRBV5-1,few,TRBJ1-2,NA,TGCGCCAGCAGCCTCCAGAGGGCCGCTAACTATGGCTACACCTTC,CASSLQRAANYGYTF
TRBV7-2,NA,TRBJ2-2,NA,TGTGCCAGCAGCATAACAGGGAGTGGCGGGGAGCTGTTTTTT,CASSITGSGGELFF
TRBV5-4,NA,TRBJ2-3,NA,TGTGCCAGCAGCTTGGCTGGCTCAGATACGCAGTATTTT,CASSLAGSDTQYF
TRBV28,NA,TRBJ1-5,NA,TGTGCCAGCATATCAGGAAATCAGCCCCAGCATTTT,CASISGNQPQHF
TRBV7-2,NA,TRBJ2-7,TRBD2,TGTGCCAGCAGCTACAGGGTTCCCGGGACTAGCGGGGCCTACGAGCAGTACTTC,CASSYRVPGTSGAYEQYF
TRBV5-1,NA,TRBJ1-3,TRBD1,TGCGCCAGCAGCGCACAGGGGCCGACTGGAAACACCATATATTTT,CASSAQGPTGNTIYF
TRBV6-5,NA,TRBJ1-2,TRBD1,TGTGCCAGCAGTTACATTGGACAGGGGAGCTACACCTTC,CASSYIGQGSYTF
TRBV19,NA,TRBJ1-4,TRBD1,TGTGCCAGTAGACCCCAGGACAGGATTAGTGAAAAACTGTTTTTT,CASRPQDRISEKLFF
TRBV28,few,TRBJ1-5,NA,TGTGCCAGCAGTTTAGCTGACAGGTTGAATCAGCCCCAGCATTTT,CASSLADRLNQPQHF
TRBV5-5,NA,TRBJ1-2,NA,TGTGCCAGCAGTCCGCACGGGTACTATGGCTACACCTTC,CASSPHGYYGYTF
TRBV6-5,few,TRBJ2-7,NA,TGTGCCAGCAGTTCGGAAAGGAGAGGGAGAGGCTACGAGCAGTACTTC,CASSSERRGRGYEQYF